One T cell receptor (beta chain) is described in this entry. No antigen is known for it. The sample comes from a study of blood T cells in healthy people across ages. Regarding the study as a whole: Whereas aged donors had fewer naive CD4+ cells, long-lived donors had more of them and higher diversity.

Samples each yielded at least 6 micrograms of total RNA. Through a sample-barcoded 5' primer and a J-beta primer mix, a second PCR was run for roughly 6 to 12 cycles. TCRdb redid the calling of the 5' RACE reads with MiXCR, one entry per CDR3 protein. The table includes about 1.6 million distinct CDR3 sequences, about 31% detected once. The V gene end was trimmed by 2 bases and the J gene end by 6 bases; junction bases not matched to a gene: 6. CDR3 length: 14 amino acids. The V gene's germline CDR1 is SQVTM and CDR2 ANQGSEA. This rearrangement joins TRBV29-1 to TRBJ1-1; 10 bases match TRBD1. This receptor was taken from a woman aged 25 to 39 in good health. Sequenced material: blood. CDR3 sequence: CSVESRDRGPEAFF. CDR3 in DNA: TGCAGCGTTGAATCCCGGGACAGGGGCCCTGAAGCTTTCTTT. Full variable domain (missing parts from reference TRBV29-1 and TRBJ1-1): SAVISQKPSRDICQRGTSLTIQCQVDSQVTMMFWYRQQPGQSLTLIATANQGSEATYESGFVIDKFPISRPNLTFSTLTVSNMSPEDSSIYLCSVESRDRGPEAFFGQGTRLTVV.